One sample yielded the 13 T cell receptor beta chains listed below, sequenced in a study of PD-1 blockade in classical Hodgkin lymphoma (dated by TCRdb to 2020 to 2022). Library preparation employed the immunoSEQ multiplex PCR assay. Held by TCRdb, this immuneACCESS table contains in-frame sequences only and omits some clones. Under half of the omission traces to an unresolved V gene where checked; the cause of the rest is unknown. The sample table records about 22,000 clones; roughly nine tenths of these occur just once. Jointly, the top ten make up roughly 0.25% of the sample. The time point label, read with the paper, signifies: newly diagnosed, previously untreated cHL patient sample. A Miltenyi CD4+ T cell isolation kit was used for magnetic negative selection to purify CD4+ T cells from thawed PBMCs. Sequencing was carried out using CD4+ T cells from blood. These receptors came from a human donor with classical Hodgkin lymphoma.

This rearrangement joins TRBV11-2 to TRBJ2-1, with no clear D. CDR3 length: 17 residues. Germline V CDR1 and CDR2: SGHAT, FQNNGV. V gave up 0 bases and J gave up 0 bases, with 12 bases separating them. This CDR3 reads CASSLDKGWGSYNEQFF. DNA of the CDR3: TGTGCCAGCAGCTTAGATAAAGGGTGGGGCTCCTACAATGAGCAGTTCTTC.

The chain joins TRBV6-5 to TRBJ2-7; maybe TRBD1 (6 bases). This CDR3 region has 13 residues. The V end lost 6 bases, the J end lost 7 bases, and 16 bases lay between the germline ends. Germline CDR1 MNHEY, CDR2 SVGAGI. The CDR3 DNA is TGTGCCAGCAGACGGGACACTAGTGGGGAGCAGTACTTC. Translation: CASRRDTSGEQYF.

The V gene is TRBV18, the J gene TRBJ2-6; D is ambiguous. Germline CDR1 KGHSH, CDR2 LQKENI. The length of the CDR3 is 16 residues. V was cut by 0 bases and J by 0 bases, with 6 bases left in between. CDR3 region: CASSPPRSSGANVLTF. The CDR3 DNA reads as TGTGCCAGCTCACCACCGAGAAGCTCTGGGGCCAACGTCCTGACTTTC.

The rearrangement links TRBV11-3 to TRBJ1-2; D ambiguous. Trimming left V 4 bases short and J 2 bases short, with 20 bases between. Germline CDR1 SGHNT, CDR2 YENEEA. This CDR3 has 17 residues. The CDR3 DNA reads as TGTGCCAGCAGCTCAAAATACGGCGCAGTTGTCAACTATGGCTACACCTTC. This sequence encodes CASSSKYGAVVNYGYTF.

The gene calls are TRBV6-5 and TRBJ2-7, with 8 bases identical to TRBD1. The germline V gene has CDR1 MNHEY and CDR2 SVGAGI. Trimming removed 7 bases from V and 3 bases from J; junction bases left unmatched: 8. This CDR3 spans 14 amino acids. The CDR3 is CASTPGQGNYEQYF. The DNA for the CDR3 is TGTGCCAGCACCCCAGGACAGGGAAACTACGAGCAGTACTTC.

This rearrangement joins TRBV21-1 to TRBJ1-1; the table assigns TRBD1, which was not confirmed against the DNA. TRBV21-1 is tagged as a pseudogene. The CDR3 length is 17 residues. The CDR3 nucleotides read TGTGCCAGCAGCATTGGACAGGGGAAAACCTTGAACACTGAAGCTTTCTTT. Protein product: CASSIGQGKTLNTEAFF.

This clone was counted a single time. The chain joins TRBV15 to TRBJ2-5, with 8 bases lining up with TRBD1. With 1 base clipped from V and 4 bases from J, the junction kept 5 bases outside the gene matches. The V gene's germline CDR1 is LNHNV and CDR2 YYDKDF (reference sequence). The CDR3 runs to 15 residues. The DNA for the CDR3 is TGTGCCACCAGCAGAGCCCCAGACAGGGGAGAGACCCAGTACTTC. This translates into CATSRAPDRGETQYF.

The chain employs TRBV7-2 and TRBJ2-3; D may correspond to TRBD1 or TRBD2 (5 bases each). Trimming shortened V by 5 bases and J by 1 base, and 13 bases separated the two germline ends. Per germline, CDR1 SGHTA and CDR2 FQGNSA. The CDR3 has 15 residues. The CDR3 spells CASSPREGRTDTQYF. For the CDR3, the DNA is TGTGCCAGCAGCCCCAGAGAGGGGCGCACAGATACGCAGTATTTT.

The V call is TRBV4-1, the J call TRBJ2-2; D remains unclear. The CDR3 covers 12 residues. Trimming pared 6 bases from V and 5 bases from J, leaving 7 bases between. Germline CDR1 reads MGHRA; CDR2 reads YSYEKL. The CDR3 region is CASSHRTGELFF. The CDR3 DNA is TGCGCCAGCAGTCATCGTACCGGGGAGCTGTTTTTT.

This chain uses TRBV19 with TRBJ1-2, with TRBD1 matching over 9 bases. Looked up from germline, CDR1 is LNHDA and CDR2 is SQIVND (reference sequence). This CDR3 comprises 13 residues. With 7 bases clipped from V and 6 bases from J, the junction kept 6 bases outside the gene matches. The CDR3 loop reads CASKGQGFDGYTF. CDR3 DNA: TGTGCCAGTAAGGGACAGGGATTTGATGGCTACACCTTC.

As concerns this clone: Other nucleotide sequences in the sample specify the same CDR3. The chain recombines TRBV4-1 with TRBJ2-7, with a tentative D call TRBD2 (5 bases). Trimming took 0 bases from V and 6 from J, leaving 18 bases between them. The CDR3 is made up of 16 amino acids. Germline lookup yields CDR1 MGHRA and CDR2 YSYEKL. The CDR3 sequence is CASSQEPLWEGSEQYF. The CDR3, as DNA: TGCGCCAGCAGCCAAGAGCCCCTATGGGAAGGGAGCGAGCAGTACTTC.

V and J are TRBV27 and TRBJ2-2, with 8 bases identical to TRBD2. Germline V CDR1 and CDR2: MNHEY, SMNVEV (reference sequence). The CDR3 is made up of 19 amino acids. With V trimmed by 1 base and J by 4 bases, 14 bases remained unmatched. Here the CDR3 reads CASSLWGPGRAQSTGELFF. The CDR3 bases are TGTGCCAGCAGTTTATGGGGCCCCGGGAGGGCCCAGAGCACCGGGGAGCTGTTTTTT.

The V gene is TRBV4-1, the J gene TRBJ2-5; a weak D match, TRBD1 (6 bases). The CDR3 length is 16 residues. The V and J ends lost 3 bases and 3 bases respectively, with 17 bases between them. Germline values: CDR1 MGHRA, CDR2 YSYEKL. CDR3 amino acids: CASSHLRTVGEETQYF. The DNA of the CDR3 is TGCGCCAGCAGCCACCTAAGGACAGTGGGGGAAGAGACCCAGTACTTC.